These T cell receptor beta chains were read from a single sample in a study of vaccination and CD4 T cells after COVID-19. Each CDR3 protein gets one entry after TCRdb re-called the PCR reads with MiXCR. The sample yields about 19,000 distinct CDR3 sequences, 43% seen once. Their recognized antigens are unknown. Material: CD4+ T cells from blood, cultured in vitro, obtained after SARS-CoV-2 vaccination. The receptors come from a human donor who had recovered from COVID-19. The CDR3 runs from the conserved cysteine through the conserved F or W. The D gene is left open where the match is weak. Expanded clones are given a class, and other clones once, few, many or no size at all.

>TRBD1|TRBV28|few|TRBJ1-5
TGTGCCAGCAGCTTGACAGGGAAATATCAGCCCCAGCATTTT
CASSLTGKYQPQHF
>-|TRBV10-3|-|TRBJ2-7
TGTGCCATCAGTGATGGTTTCCGAGGACCCAATCTTAACTACGAGCAGTACTTC
CAISDGFRGPNLNYEQYF
>-|TRBV28|-|TRBJ1-1
TGTGCCAGCAGTCAACCTACAGGGTTCCCTGAAGCTTTCTTT
CASSQPTGFPEAFF
>TRBD2|TRBV6-2/TRBV6-3|-|TRBJ2-6
TGTGCCAGCCACTGGGGGGGCTCTGGGGCCAACGTCCTGACTTTC
CASHWGGSGANVLTF
>-|TRBV11-3|-|TRBJ2-7
TGTGCCAGCAGCTTGGGGGTCTCCTCAACCTACGAGCAGTACTTC
CASSLGVSSTYEQYF
>TRBD1|TRBV2|-|TRBJ2-5
TGTGCCAGCTCCCCCGGGACAGGGGTTCGAGAGACCCAGTACTTC
CASSPGTGVRETQYF
>-|TRBV18|-|TRBJ1-1
TGTGCCAGCTCACCCACGAAGCAAGGGGACACTGAAGCTTTCTTT
CASSPTKQGDTEAFF
>-|TRBV18|once|TRBJ2-3
TGTGCCAGCTCACCACCCGGTGGCGAACCGACAGATACGCAGTATTTT
CASSPPGGEPTDTQYF
>-|TRBV24-1|-|TRBJ2-5
TGTGCCACCAGTGATCGAGAGACCCAGTACTTC
CATSDRETQYF
>-|TRBV20-1|-|TRBJ1-5
TGCAGTGTTTTGGACTTGGGCAATCAGCCCCAGCATTTT
CSVLDLGNQPQHF